A single sample is the source of the 24 T cell receptor beta chains below, sequenced in a study of T cells after yellow fever vaccination. In TCRdb, the 5' RACE reads were re-called with MiXCR into one record per CDR3 protein. The sample lists approximately 160,000 distinct CDR3 sequences, about a tenth seen once, with approximately 39% in the top ten. The sequencing here drew on CD8+ T cells sorted from PBMCs, taken 45 days after the yellow fever booster vaccination. Receptors originate from a man younger than 35 who received the YFV17D yellow fever vaccine.

This clonotype was detected only a few times. The chain combines TRBV20-1 with TRBJ2-1, with D perhaps matching TRBD2 (7 bases). The CDR3 loop spans 16 amino acids. CDR1 and CDR2 (germline): DFQATT, SNEGSKA (reference sequence). V lost 3 bases, J lost 0 bases, and 15 bases lay in between. CDR3 in DNA: TGCAGTGCTAGTGGGGGGGCCGGGAGCTCCTACAATGAGCAGTTCTTC. This codes for CSASGGAGSSYNEQFF.

V usage is TRBV19 and J usage is TRBJ2-1; tentatively, D is TRBD1 (5 bases). The CDR3 runs 13 residues. V was shortened by 10 bases and J by 5 bases, with 15 bases between the two germline ends. The germline V gene encodes CDR1 LNHDA and CDR2 SQIVND (reference sequence). DNA for the CDR3: TGTGCCACCAGCCTTTCAGGGAACAATGAGCAGTTCTTC. Protein: CATSLSGNNEQFF.

This clonotype was counted a few times. This chain links TRBV5-1 with TRBJ1-1, with D unresolved. The CDR3 runs to 14 residues. Germline-derived CDR1 and CDR2 are SGHRS and YFSETQ. V lost 0 bases and J lost 3, with 9 bases in between. The CDR3 is CASSLVGWDTEAFF. For the CDR3, the DNA is TGCGCCAGCAGCTTGGTAGGGTGGGACACTGAAGCTTTCTTT.

This clonotype was observed at least ten times. The chain recombines TRBV12-3 or TRBV12-4 with TRBJ2-7; no reliable D call. V was shortened by 6 bases and J by 5 bases, with 14 bases between the two germline ends. The CDR3 runs to 13 residues. The CDR3 spells CASSLRPWDEQYV. CDR3 coding DNA: TGTGCCAGCAGCCTACGACCCTGGGACGAGCAGTACGTC.

This clonotype was detected only a few times. The chain combines TRBV4-3 with TRBJ1-4, with 10 nucleotides matching TRBD1. After removal of 5 bases from V and 4 bases from J, the junction contained 7 bases not matched to a gene. Germline V lookup: CDR1 LGHNA, CDR2 YSLEER. This CDR3 is 16 amino acids long. The CDR3 DNA follows: TGCGCCAGCAGCGTTCGACAGGGGGCATTTAATGAAAAACTGTTTTTT. Protein sequence: CASSVRQGAFNEKLFF.

This clonotype came up many times. The chain joins TRBV3-1 to TRBJ2-2, with D tentatively TRBD2 (6 bases). The V and J ends lost 4 bases and 3 bases respectively, with 12 bases between them. Looked up from germline, CDR1 is LGHDT and CDR2 is YNNKEL (reference sequence). The CDR3 runs 15 residues. As DNA, the CDR3 is TGTGCCAGCAGCCCCACGGGGGACGACACCGGGGAGCTGTTTTTT. Amino acid sequence: CASSPTGDDTGELFF.

This clonotype has just a few counts. This chain links TRBV6-2 or TRBV6-3 with TRBJ2-5; tentatively, D is TRBD2 (6 bases). The germline V gene encodes CDR1 MNHEY and CDR2 SVGEGT. V lost 4 bases and J lost 5, with 14 bases in between. There are 14 residues in the CDR3. The chain's CDR3 is CASSFLGGRETQYF. CDR3 nucleotides: TGTGCCAGCAGTTTCCTCGGGGGTCGGGAGACCCAGTACTTC.

V usage is TRBV2 and J usage is TRBJ1-2, with D perhaps TRBD1 (6 bases). Trimming shortened V by 2 bases and J by 3 bases, and 13 bases separated the two germline ends. Germline V gene data show CDR1 as SNHLY and CDR2 as FYNNEI. The CDR3 is 15 amino acids. This chain's CDR3 is CASSETWDTYYGYTF. CDR3 nucleotides: TGTGCCAGCAGTGAAACCTGGGACACCTACTATGGCTACACCTTC.

The CDR3: CASSLHPRGEEKLFF. DNA of the CDR3: TGTGCCAGCAGCCTTCATCCACGGGGCGAGGAAAAACTGTTTTTT. J is TRBJ1-4 and V is TRBV3-1; tentatively, D is TRBD1 (5 bases). From germline, CDR1 is LGHDT and CDR2 YNNKEL (reference sequence). This CDR3 has 15 amino acids. Trimming took off 4 bases at V and 8 bases at J, with 17 bases between the two ends.

This clonotype was detected only a few times. The chain has TRBV12-3 or TRBV12-4 and TRBJ2-1; D gene unclear. V shed 7 bases and J shed 0 bases, with 10 bases lying between them. CDR3 length: 14 residues. CDR3 sequence reads: CASTRTNSYNEQFF. The DNA for the CDR3 is TGTGCCAGCACTCGAACTAACTCCTACAATGAGCAGTTCTTC.

This clonotype was seen a few times. The rearrangement joins TRBV4-1 to TRBJ2-1; a weak D match, TRBD1 (5 bases). The CDR3 loop spans 16 amino acids. The V gene lost 2 bases and the J gene lost 2 bases, with 13 bases spanning the gap. CDR1 and CDR2 from the germline V gene are MGHRA and YSYEKL. The CDR3 loop reads CASSQRVQGAYNEQFF. CDR3 in DNA: TGCGCCAGCAGCCAAAGGGTTCAGGGCGCCTACAATGAGCAGTTCTTC.

The chain joins TRBV12-3 or TRBV12-4 to TRBJ2-5; 10 bases are shared with TRBD2. The CDR3 is 14 amino acids. V dropped 6 bases and J dropped 5; count of bases not matched to a gene: 6. DNA for the CDR3: TGTGCCAGCAGCCCCACTAGCGGGGTGGAGACCCAGTACTTC. Translating it yields CASSPTSGVETQYF.

A few counts support this clonotype. This chain links TRBV4-1 with TRBJ2-3; maybe TRBD1 (7 bases). The CDR3 is 12 residues long. V was shortened by 10 bases and J by 4 bases, with 12 bases between the two germline ends. Germline V gene data show CDR1 as MGHRA and CDR2 as YSYEKL. The CDR3 DNA is TGCGCCACCCAGGGGGGCGCAGATACGCAGTATTTT. Protein sequence: CATQGGADTQYF.

This clonotype was recorded a few times. The rearrangement joins TRBV12-2 to TRBJ2-5; the DNA was not compared with TRBD1, the D call given in the table. TRBV12-2 is deemed a pseudogene. The CDR3 is 18 amino acids. DNA of the CDR3: TGTGCAAGTCGCTCCCACCTGGGAGCCGGGACAGCCCAAGAGACCCAGTACTTC. Its protein product is CASRSHLGAGTAQETQYF.

V and J are TRBV9 and TRBJ1-2; no firm D call. CDR1 SGDLS and CDR2 YYNGEE come from the germline V gene. Trimming stripped 2 bases from V and 3 bases from J, with 5 bases between. The CDR3 runs 12 residues. The DNA for the CDR3 is TGTGCCAGCAGCGTGGCGGACTATGGCTACACCTTC. Protein: CASSVADYGYTF.

The genes are TRBV13 and TRBJ1-1; D may be TRBD1 (5 bases). This CDR3 spans 15 amino acids. Trimming took off 5 bases at V and 4 bases at J, with 17 bases between the two ends. In germline, CDR1 is PRHDT, CDR2 FYEKMQ (reference sequence). CDR3 DNA: TGTGCCAGCAGCATAACCGGGACTTCGGGCACTGAAGCTTTCTTT. Residues: CASSITGTSGTEAFF.

V is TRBV5-6 and J is TRBJ2-7; D call uncertain. Germline V gene data show CDR1 as SGHDT and CDR2 as YYEEEE. CDR3 length: 15 amino acids. Trimming removed 3 bases from V and 0 bases from J, with 13 bases in between. The DNA of the CDR3 is TGTGCCAGCAGCTCCCGGTCTTATCCCTCCTACGAGCAGTACTTC. This gives the protein CASSSRSYPSYEQYF.

The chain recombines TRBV25-1 with TRBJ2-1; the D call may be TRBD1 or TRBD2 (6 bases each). Trimming left V 3 bases short and J 0 bases short, with 12 bases between. CDR1 MGHDK and CDR2 SYGVNS come from the germline V gene. This CDR3 has 16 amino acids. This chain's CDR3 is CASSDGPGASYNEQFF. The CDR3 DNA reads TGTGCCAGCAGTGACGGCCCGGGGGCCTCCTACAATGAGCAGTTCTTC.

The V and J genes are TRBV11-2 and TRBJ2-1; D remains unclear. Germline V CDR1 and CDR2: SGHAT, FQNNGV. Trimming removed 0 bases from V and 0 bases from J, with 6 bases in between. This CDR3 contains 15 residues. CDR3 sequence: CASSLDTFSYNEQFF. Written as DNA, the CDR3 is TGTGCCAGCAGCTTAGATACATTCTCCTACAATGAGCAGTTCTTC.

This clonotype was detected a few times. The chain has TRBV7-9 and TRBJ2-6, with 8 positions matching TRBD1. J was trimmed by 2 bases and V by 1 base; bases with no gene match: 4. The germline V gene has CDR1 SEHNR and CDR2 FQNEAQ (reference sequence). CDR3 length: 17 amino acids. This chain's CDR3 is CASSLGGQGPGANVLTF. CDR3 bases: TGTGCCAGCAGCTTAGGCGGACAGGGACCTGGGGCCAACGTCCTGACTTTC.

There are a few counts of this clonotype. The chain recombines TRBV27 with TRBJ1-2, with D hard to call. The CDR3 contains 12 residues. Germline values: CDR1 MNHEY, CDR2 SMNVEV (reference sequence). Trimming removed 4 bases from V and 7 bases from J, with 10 bases in between. The CDR3 DNA sequence: TGTGCCAGCAGTTCGCCGAGTGGTGGCTACACCTTC. Translating it yields CASSSPSGGYTF.

The rearrangement links TRBV10-3 to TRBJ2-1, with 8 bases identical to TRBD2. V shed 3 bases, J shed 6 bases, and the junction held 10 bases outside the gene matches. This CDR3 has 16 amino acids. Germline CDR1 and CDR2: ENHRY and SYGVKD. CDR3 sequence: CAISEPGLGRGNEQFF. CDR3 in DNA: TGTGCCATCAGTGAACCGGGACTAGGAAGGGGCAATGAGCAGTTCTTC.

This clonotype turned up a few times. The chain employs TRBV28 and TRBJ2-5; no reliable D call. CDR1 and CDR2 from the germline V gene are MDHEN and SYDVKM. This CDR3 is built from 12 residues. The germline V and J ends were trimmed by 4 bases and 4 bases, with 7 bases remaining between them. CDR3 residues: CASSSNPETQYF. The DNA of the CDR3 is TGTGCCAGCAGTTCCAACCCAGAGACCCAGTACTTC.

The chain combines TRBV4-2 with TRBJ2-7; D is unresolved. Trimming cost V 3 bases and J 2 bases, with 11 bases left between them. Germline V gene sequence: CDR1 LGHNA, CDR2 YNFKEQ. This CDR3 comprises 14 residues. Written as DNA, the CDR3 is TGTGCCAGCAGCCAGGAAACTTTAACCTACGAGCAGTACTTC. Its translation: CASSQETLTYEQYF.